The next 20 T cell receptor beta chains were all read from a single sample in a study of spatial heterogeneity in lung cancer. TCRdb passed the 5' RACE reads through MiXCR, listing each CDR3 protein once. Of about 10,000 distinct CDR3 sequences detected, roughly 4% appear once; the ten largest clones hold around 50%. This sample's time point: sample taken at primary tumor resection. Whole RNA came from tumor, nontumor lung or frozen PBMC and was sequenced without being sorted. The sample consisted of PBMCs, taken at surgery. The receptor source for this set is a female donor with early-stage non-small cell lung cancer.

In its sample, this clonotype was seen many times. This beta chain is an off-target read within a library intended for alpha chains, so its frequency means little. The genes are TRBV29-1 and TRBJ1-4; 8 positions match TRBD1. This CDR3 comprises 15 residues. Germline CDR1 reads SQVTM; CDR2 reads ANQGSEA. V dropped 0 bases and J dropped 7; count of bases not matched to a gene: 7. The CDR3 loop is CSVEDLAQGVEKLFF. CDR3 bases: TGCAGCGTTGAAGACCTCGCACAGGGGGTTGAAAAACTGTTTTTT.

With regard to this clonotype: One base away lies a much larger clone, so this may be a sequencing read error. This beta chain lies outside the target of a library built for alpha chains; its clone size means little. The CDR3 DNA reads as TGTGCCAGCAGCCGGGGCGAGAGGGCCGCGGGCGAGCAGTACTTC. Translation: CASSRGERAAGEQYF. The V and J genes are TRBV7-2 and TRBJ2-7, with D tentatively TRBD1 or TRBD2 (5 bases each). This CDR3 has 15 residues. Germline V gives CDR1 SGHTA, CDR2 FQGNSA. Trimming left V 5 bases short and J 6 bases short, with 20 bases between.

This clonotype was counted only a few times. The size of this beta chain means little, since it is a stray read in a library made for alpha chains. The V gene is TRBV5-6, the J gene TRBJ2-3; D ambiguous. The CDR3 length is 11 residues. Trimming took 3 bases from V and 3 from J, leaving 2 bases between them. Germline loops: CDR1 SGHDT, CDR2 YYEEEE. The CDR3 loop reads CASSSTDTQYF. The CDR3 nucleotides read TGTGCCAGCAGCTCGACAGATACGCAGTATTTT.

Concerning this clonotype: Because this beta chain is a stray read in a library intended to capture alpha chains, its abundance should not be given much weight. This sequence joins TRBV3-1 and TRBJ1-1, with 8 bases lining up with TRBD1. Germline CDR1 reads LGHDT; CDR2 reads YNNKEL (reference sequence). CDR3 size: 15 residues. The ends lost 5 bases at V and 5 bases at J; junction bases unmatched: 10. The CDR3 DNA sequence: TGTGCCAGCAGCACCGCAGGGGGCGCGAGAACTGAAGCTTTCTTT. Protein sequence: CASSTAGGARTEAFF. The full variable domain, its missing parts supplied by reference TRBV3-1 and TRBJ1-1, is DTAVSQTPKYLVTQMGNDKSIKCEQNLGHDTMYWYKQDSKKFLKIMFSYNNKELIINETVPNRFSPKSPDKAHLNLHINSLELGDSAVYFCASSTAGGARTEAFFGQGTRLTVV.

This clonotype was counted at least ten times. Since it is a stray read in a library aimed at alpha chains, this beta chain has a size that is not meaningful. The chain uses TRBV5-4 and TRBJ2-2; perhaps TRBD2 as D (6 bases). This CDR3 comprises 15 residues. Germline V gene sequence: CDR1 SGHNT, CDR2 YYREEE (reference sequence). V lost 5 bases to trimming and J lost 5 bases, with 16 bases between them. The CDR3 region is CASRAGTPRTGELFF. The CDR3 region has the DNA TGTGCCAGCAGGGCCGGGACTCCCAGAACCGGGGAGCTGTTTTTT. Complete variable domain (other parts from reference TRBV5-4 and TRBJ2-2): ETGVTQSPTHLIKTRGQQVTLRCSSQSGHNTVSWYQQALGQGPQFIFQYYREEENGRGNFPPRFSGLQFPNYSSELNVNALELDDSALYLCASRAGTPRTGELFFGEGSRLTVL.

Judged by abundance, this clonotype is medium-sized (0.01 to 0.1%). A library prepared for alpha chains yielded this beta chain as an off-target read; its size is of little meaning. The chain links TRBV27 to TRBJ1-1; no firm D call. The CDR3 consists of 15 residues. The V gene lost 3 bases and the J gene lost 3 bases, with 14 bases spanning the gap. The germline CDR1 and CDR2 sequences are MNHEY and SMNVEV (reference sequence). CDR3 in amino acids: CASSFLGPSYTEAFF. Here the CDR3 DNA reads TGTGCCAGCAGTTTTCTAGGGCCTAGTTACACTGAAGCTTTCTTT.

The sample holds many counts of this clonotype. This beta chain appears as a stray read in a library generated for alpha chains; its size is not informative. J is TRBJ2-1 and V is TRBV6-2 or TRBV6-3; 13 bases align to TRBD2. V lost 0 bases to trimming and J lost 15 bases; unmatched junction nucleotides: 5. The CDR3 spans 14 residues. Germline values: CDR1 MNHEY, CDR2 SVGEGT. The CDR3 coding sequence is TGTGCCAGCAGTTACTCACTAGCGGGAGGGCCGTCGTTCTTC. Translation: CASSYSLAGGPSFF.

This clonotype was observed at least ten times. This beta chain lies outside the target of a library built for alpha chains; its clone size means little. The chain links TRBV29-1 to TRBJ1-6, with 7 bases fitting TRBD1. From germline, CDR1 is SQVTM and CDR2 ANQGSEA. Losses at the gene ends were 4 bases for V and 10 bases for J; bases not matched to a gene: 7. CDR3 length: 13 residues. The CDR3 loop is CSVGQGRGSPLHF. The CDR3 region has the DNA TGCAGCGTTGGACAGGGCCGGGGGTCACCCCTCCACTTT.

At least ten counts were recorded for this clonotype. This beta chain appears as a stray read in a library generated for alpha chains; its size is not informative. The chain couples TRBV18 to TRBJ2-5, with unresolved D. Between the trimmed V and J ends, which lost 6 bases and 5 bases, there was a span of 10 bases. CDR3 size: 12 residues. The germline V gene has CDR1 KGHSH and CDR2 LQKENI. The CDR3 loop reads CASSSGVETQYF. Here the CDR3 DNA reads TGTGCCAGCTCTTCTGGGGTGGAGACCCAGTACTTC. Complete variable domain (other parts from reference TRBV18 and TRBJ2-5): NAGVMQNPRHLVRRRGQEARLRCSPMKGHSHVYWYRQLPEEGLKFMVYLQKENIIDESGMPKERFSAEFPKEGPSILRIQQVVRGDSAAYFCASSSGVETQYFGPGTRLLVL.

The sample holds many counts of this clonotype. Within a library made for alpha chains, this beta chain is off target, and its count is uninformative. CDR3 bases: TGTGCCAGCAGCTTAGGGACAGCCATGAACACTGAAGCTTTCTTT. Encoded protein: CASSLGTAMNTEAFF. The chain joins TRBV7-9 to TRBJ1-1; D is possibly TRBD1 (6 bases). The CDR3 is 15 amino acids. Germline V gene data show CDR1 as SEHNR and CDR2 as FQNEAQ (reference sequence). With 1 base removed from V and 0 bases from J, the gap between germline ends came to 9 bases.

This clonotype was seen at least ten times. Since it is a stray read in a library aimed at alpha chains, this beta chain has a size that is not meaningful. This chain connects TRBV20-1 to TRBJ1-5; D is possibly TRBD1 (5 bases). This CDR3 region has 14 residues. V was pared by 0 bases and J by 2 bases, with 8 bases between. CDR1 is DFQATT, CDR2 SNEGSKA, per germline (reference sequence). The DNA of the CDR3 is TGCAGTGCTAGAGAAGAACAGGGCAATCAGCCCCAGCATTTT. Amino acids: CSAREEQGNQPQHF.

The sample holds many counts of this clonotype. Since the library was made to target alpha chains, this beta chain is a stray read and its abundance is not meaningful. The chain couples TRBV5-1 to TRBJ1-1; no clear D. The CDR3 contains 14 residues. V lost 4 bases to trimming and J lost 1 base, with 11 bases between them. Germline lookup yields CDR1 SGHRS and CDR2 YFSETQ. The CDR3 here is CASSREGGNTEAFF. CDR3 DNA sequence: TGCGCCAGCAGCCGCGAGGGCGGGAACACTGAAGCTTTCTTT.

For this clonotype: This beta chain slipped into a library made for alpha chains as a stray read, so its size is not meaningful. V is TRBV6-5 and J is TRBJ2-7, with D perhaps TRBD1 or TRBD2 (7 bases each). V dropped 2 bases and J dropped 3 bases, with 14 bases sitting between them. The CDR3 totals 15 residues. CDR1 is MNHEY, CDR2 SVGAGI, per germline. CDR3 in amino acids: CASSYRSGGDYEQYF. For the CDR3, the DNA is TGTGCCAGCAGTTACCGCTCAGGGGGGGACTACGAGCAGTACTTC.

Ten or more counts support this clonotype. For a library built for alpha chains, this beta chain is a stray read; little rests on its size. The chain is built from TRBV20-1 and TRBJ2-7, with D possibly TRBD2 on 6 matching bases. Germline V gene sequence: CDR1 DFQATT, CDR2 SNEGSKA (reference sequence). Deletions cut 7 bases from V and 1 base from J, with 17 bases between. The CDR3 sequence is 14 residues long. CDR3 bases: TGCAGTGTAACTGGAGCGGGCTATTCCTACGAGCAGTACTTC. Translated, it gives CSVTGAGYSYEQYF.

In its sample, this clonotype was seen many times. The library was prepared for alpha chains; this beta chain is a stray read, so its frequency means little. The chain is built from TRBV7-9 and TRBJ2-2; D not certain. The V gene's germline CDR1 is SEHNR and CDR2 FQNEAQ (reference sequence). V lost 5 bases and J 1 base, leaving 8 bases between the germline ends. This CDR3 comprises 14 residues. For the CDR3, the DNA is TGTGCCAGCAGCCCCCGACGGAACACCGGGGAGCTGTTTTTT. Translating it yields CASSPRRNTGELFF.

In its sample, this clonotype was seen many times. This beta chain appears as a stray read in a library generated for alpha chains; its size is not informative. The chain couples TRBV20-1 to TRBJ2-2; D gene uncertain. The CDR3 is 13 amino acids. Looked up from germline, CDR1 is DFQATT and CDR2 is SNEGSKA (reference sequence). The germline V and J ends were trimmed by 1 base and 7 bases, with 10 bases remaining between them. CDR3 in amino acids: CSARARDGGELFF. The CDR3 region has the DNA TGCAGTGCTAGAGCGCGCGATGGCGGGGAGCTGTTTTTT.

This clonotype was detected many times. The library was prepared for alpha chains; this beta chain is a stray read, so its frequency means little. CDR3 sequence reads: CASSSAGGSEAFF. The CDR3 region has the DNA TGTGCCAGCAGCTCCGCGGGGGGCTCTGAAGCTTTCTTT. The chain employs TRBV7-9 and TRBJ1-1; D is perhaps TRBD1 (6 bases). This CDR3 has 13 amino acids. Per germline, CDR1 SEHNR and CDR2 FQNEAQ (reference sequence). Trimming took off 4 bases at V and 6 bases at J, with 12 bases between the two ends.

This clonotype showed up just a few times. Since the library was made to target alpha chains, this beta chain is a stray read and its abundance is not meaningful. The V call is TRBV20-1, the J call TRBJ2-7; TRBD2 matches at 8 bases. V lost 3 bases, J lost 6 bases, and 10 bases stayed unmatched. This CDR3 is built from 14 residues. Germline CDR1 and CDR2: DFQATT and SNEGSKA (reference sequence). The DNA of the CDR3 is TGCAGTGCTAGCCCGGGACTAGTGGGAGTCGAGCAGTACTTC. This translates into CSASPGLVGVEQYF.

This clonotype was counted many times. This beta chain turned up in a library designed for alpha chains; as an off-target read, its abundance says little. The genes are TRBV27 and TRBJ1-6; perhaps TRBD1 as D (5 bases). The V end lost 5 bases, the J end lost 5 bases, and 13 bases lay between the germline ends. The CDR3 loop spans 15 amino acids. Germline V CDR1 and CDR2: MNHEY, SMNVEV (reference sequence). CDR3 loop: CASSGGTLNNSPLHF. In DNA, the CDR3 is TGTGCCAGCAGTGGAGGGACTTTAAATAATTCACCCCTCCACTTT.

This clonotype was recorded at least ten times. Within a library made for alpha chains, this beta chain is off target, and its count is uninformative. The chain uses TRBV20-1 and TRBJ2-7; TRBD2 matches at 9 bases. The CDR3 contains 15 residues. Unmatched junction bases numbered 7, after V lost 3 bases and J lost 1 base. Looked up from germline, CDR1 is DFQATT and CDR2 is SNEGSKA (reference sequence). CDR3 sequence: CSASGLAGISYEQYF. In nucleotides, the CDR3 is TGCAGTGCTAGTGGGCTAGCGGGAATATCCTACGAGCAGTACTTC.